The sequence of this T cell receptor (beta chain) was determined in a study of neurological immune-mediated disorders. Each CDR3 protein gets one entry after TCRdb re-called the 5' RACE reads with MiXCR. The data hold some 65,000 distinct CDR3 sequences, with less than 5.5% observed a single time. This clonotype was found many times. V lost 5 bases to trimming and J lost 1 base; unmatched junction nucleotides: 4. There are 15 residues in the CDR3. The sequence was obtained from a woman between 25 and 40 years old with multiple sclerosis. Specimen: PBMCs. The chain combines TRBV12-3 or TRBV12-4 with TRBJ2-5, with 10 positions matching TRBD1. In DNA form, the CDR3 reads TGTGCCAGCAGTCCCGGACAGGGGGGCCAAGAGACCCAGTACTTC. Translated: CASSPGQGGQETQYF.